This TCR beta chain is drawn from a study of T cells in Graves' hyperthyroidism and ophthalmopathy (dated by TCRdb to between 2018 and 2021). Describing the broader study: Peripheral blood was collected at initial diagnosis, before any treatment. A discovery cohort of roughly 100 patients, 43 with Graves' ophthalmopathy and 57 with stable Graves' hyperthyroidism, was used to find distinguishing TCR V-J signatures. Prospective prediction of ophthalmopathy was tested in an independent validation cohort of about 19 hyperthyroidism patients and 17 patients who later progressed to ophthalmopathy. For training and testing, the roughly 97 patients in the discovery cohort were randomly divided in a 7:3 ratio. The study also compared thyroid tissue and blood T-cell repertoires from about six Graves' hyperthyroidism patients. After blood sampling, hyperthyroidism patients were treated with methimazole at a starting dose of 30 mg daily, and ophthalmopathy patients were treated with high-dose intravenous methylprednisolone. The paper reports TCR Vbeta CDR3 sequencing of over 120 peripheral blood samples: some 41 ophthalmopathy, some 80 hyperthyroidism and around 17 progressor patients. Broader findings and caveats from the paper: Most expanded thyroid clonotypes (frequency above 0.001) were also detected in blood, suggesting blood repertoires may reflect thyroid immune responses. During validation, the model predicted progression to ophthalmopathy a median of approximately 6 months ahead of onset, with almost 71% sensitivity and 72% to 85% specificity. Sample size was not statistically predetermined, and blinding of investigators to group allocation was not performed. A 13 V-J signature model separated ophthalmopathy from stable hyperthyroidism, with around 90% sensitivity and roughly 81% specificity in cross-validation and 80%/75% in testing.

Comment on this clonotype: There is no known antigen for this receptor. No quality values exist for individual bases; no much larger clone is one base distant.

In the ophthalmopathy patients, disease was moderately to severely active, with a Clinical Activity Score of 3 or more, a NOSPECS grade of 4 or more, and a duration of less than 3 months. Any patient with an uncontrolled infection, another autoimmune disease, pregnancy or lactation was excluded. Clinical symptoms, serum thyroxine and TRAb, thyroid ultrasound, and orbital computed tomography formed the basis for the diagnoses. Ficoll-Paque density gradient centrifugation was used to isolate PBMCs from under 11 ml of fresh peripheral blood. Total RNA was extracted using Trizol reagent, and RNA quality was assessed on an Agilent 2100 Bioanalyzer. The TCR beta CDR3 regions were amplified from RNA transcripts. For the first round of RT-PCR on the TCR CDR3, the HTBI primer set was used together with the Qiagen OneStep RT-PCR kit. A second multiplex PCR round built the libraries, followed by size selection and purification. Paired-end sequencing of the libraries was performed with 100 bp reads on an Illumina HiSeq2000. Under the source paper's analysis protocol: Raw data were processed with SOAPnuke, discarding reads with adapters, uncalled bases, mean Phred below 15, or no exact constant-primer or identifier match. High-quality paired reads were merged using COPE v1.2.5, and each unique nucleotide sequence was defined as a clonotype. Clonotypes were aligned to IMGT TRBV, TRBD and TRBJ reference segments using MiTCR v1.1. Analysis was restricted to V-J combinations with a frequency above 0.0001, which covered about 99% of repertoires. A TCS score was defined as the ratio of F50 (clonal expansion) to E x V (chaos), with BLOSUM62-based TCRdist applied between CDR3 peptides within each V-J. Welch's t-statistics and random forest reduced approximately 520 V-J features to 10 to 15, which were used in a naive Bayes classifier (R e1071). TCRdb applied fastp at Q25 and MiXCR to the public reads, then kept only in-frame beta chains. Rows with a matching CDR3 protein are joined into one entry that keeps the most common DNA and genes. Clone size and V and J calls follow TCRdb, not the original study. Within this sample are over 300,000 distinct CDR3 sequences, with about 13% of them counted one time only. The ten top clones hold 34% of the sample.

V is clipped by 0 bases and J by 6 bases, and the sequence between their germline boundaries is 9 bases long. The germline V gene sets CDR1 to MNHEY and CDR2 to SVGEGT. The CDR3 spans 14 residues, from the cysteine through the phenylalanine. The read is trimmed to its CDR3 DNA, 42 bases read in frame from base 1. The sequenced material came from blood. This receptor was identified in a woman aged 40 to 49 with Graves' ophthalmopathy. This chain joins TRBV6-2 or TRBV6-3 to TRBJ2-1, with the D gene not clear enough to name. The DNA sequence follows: TGTGCCAGCAGTTACTCGTATAACAGCAATGAGCAGTTCTTC. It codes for CASSYSYNSNEQFF.